This TCR beta chain was found in a study of shared clonotypes between healthy human individuals. Looking at the study overall: CD8 memory received one plate per donor, CD8 naive two, CD4 memory three and CD4 naive three. The study's findings and limits: Around 5% of naive CD4 clonotypes were common to a handful of donors. The genetic and exposure-history diversity represented was limited by few donors.

Naive CD8 populations comprised CD45RO-negative cells positively selected for CCR7, excluding terminally differentiated effector memory CD45RA+ cells. Every donor, a Caucasian adult, lived in Nashville, Tennessee. The CDR3 is 12 residues long. Trimming took off 5 bases at V and 0 bases at J, with 6 bases between the two ends. Germline values: CDR1 SGHKS, CDR2 YYEKEE (reference sequence). Sequenced by immunoSEQ multiplex PCR; TCRdb stores in-frame clones only, minus some. The data show 760,000 or so clones, roughly 96% seen once. In the case of this clone: Its specificity is not known.

This TCR was sampled from a man between 25 and 39 years old in good health. The V gene is TRBV5-5, the J gene TRBJ2-7, with unresolved D. The specimen was naive CD8+ T cells sorted from blood. The CDR3: CASRSGSYEQYF. The CDR3, as DNA: TGTGCCAGCAGATCGGGCTCCTACGAGCAGTACTTC.